The source of this T cell receptor beta chain is a study of CD8+ T cells in alopecia areata. As for the study in general: After 6 to 18 months of tofacitinib, follow-up continued 6 months off drug.

General study results and limits: Elevated clonality characterized lesional scalp relative to normal scalp, particularly in alopecia totalis/universalis.

Once RNA had been extracted, it was reverse transcribed into cDNA to act as the sequencing template. This table comes from immunoSEQ multiplex PCR, and its TCRdb copy is limited to in-frame clones, with some not included. The sample records more than 110,000 clones, roughly three fifths being singletons. This clone turned up a few times. Its cognate antigen is unknown. The CDR3 length is 13 residues. Trimming pared 6 bases from V and 5 bases from J, leaving 13 bases between. Germline V gene data show CDR1 as SQVTM and CDR2 as ANQGSEA. Alopecia areata patients had lesional scalp punch biopsies and peripheral blood taken from them.

This receptor was obtained from a human donor with alopecia areata. The rearrangement uses TRBV29-1 and TRBJ1-4; the D gene is possibly TRBD1 (5 bases). The starting material was CD4+ T cells sorted from blood, obtained at week 0. The CDR3 DNA is TGCAGCGTCAGCCGGGACTCCAATGAAAAACTGTTTTTT. Amino acids: CSVSRDSNEKLFF.